This entry describes one T cell receptor (beta chain). Assay used: immunoSEQ multiplex PCR; TCRdb lists only in-frame clones, some missing. The sample consists of some 120,000 clones, about 85% of them appearing once. This sample was taken from a study of PD-1 blockade in mismatch repair-deficient tumors. Study-wide context: Enrolled about 2013-2016, patients had progressing, pretreated mismatch repair-deficient cancers of about a dozen types.

Every patient had mismatch repair deficiency by PCR or immunohistochemistry. Germline CDR1 and CDR2: MNHEY and SMNVEV (reference sequence). The V gene end was trimmed by 5 bases and the J gene end by 1 base; junction bases not matched to a gene: 5. CDR3 size: 15 residues. Sequenced here: peripheral blood, sampled 44 weeks after starting pembrolizumab. The clonotype comes from an adult with mismatch repair-deficient cancer. This chain joins TRBV27 and TRBJ2-5; 9 bases are a match to TRBD1. The CDR3 bases are TGTGCCAGCAGTCACCCGGGACAGGGCCAAGAGACCCAGTACTTC. This codes for CASSHPGQGQETQYF.